These 3 T cell receptor beta chains were all obtained from the same sample, sequenced in a study of radiotherapy plus CTLA-4 blockade in lung cancer. Only in-frame clones appear in the TCRdb table, and some are missing; sequencing was by immunoSEQ multiplex PCR. Counted here are 25,000 to 35,000 clones, around four fifths occurring once; the ten biggest clones make up 20% to 25%. The starting material was peripheral blood, obtained from a patient treated with radiotherapy plus ipilimumab. The origin of the receptors is a human donor with non-small cell lung cancer that progressed on radiotherapy plus ipilimumab.

The DNA for the CDR3 is TGTGCCAGCAGCTTTTTAGCGGGGGGCAACCCTGTCGAGCAGTACTTC. Translating gives CASSFLAGGNPVEQYF. J is TRBJ2-7 and V is TRBV11-1, with 10 bases fitting TRBD2. Germline CDR1 is SGHAT and CDR2 is FQDESV (reference sequence). This CDR3 comprises 16 residues. Trimming took 3 bases from V and 6 from J; bases not matched to a gene: 11.

This chain links TRBV7-2 with TRBJ2-1, with 7 bases fitting TRBD1. From germline, CDR1 is SGHTA and CDR2 FQGNSA. CDR3 length: 14 amino acids. V lost 5 bases to trimming and J lost 7 bases; unmatched junction nucleotides: 8. The CDR3 is CASSRDSLGNEQFF. CDR3 in DNA: TGTGCCAGCAGCCGGGACAGCCTAGGGAATGAGCAGTTCTTC.

This clone showed up just a few times. The V gene is TRBV6-1, the J gene TRBJ1-6; D ambiguous. Trimming shortened V by 5 bases and J by 4 bases, and 6 bases separated the two germline ends. The germline V gene encodes CDR1 MNHNS and CDR2 SASEGT. The CDR3 covers 13 residues. DNA of the CDR3: TGTGCCAGCAGTAGAGATTATAATTCACCCCTCCACTTT. It is translated as CASSRDYNSPLHF.